This T cell receptor (beta chain) was sequenced in a study of blood T cells in healthy people across ages. Overall study: Every two T cells gave about one barcoded beta molecule via template switching.

This clonotype showed up just a few times. For every donor, a draw yielded approximately 9.9 milliliters of peripheral blood. Alongside a J-beta primer mix, a sample-barcoded 5' primer served in a second PCR lasting 7 to 11 cycles. With 12 random nucleotides, a template-switch adaptor tagged each individual cDNA molecule. TCRdb re-called the 5' RACE reads through MiXCR, storing one row per CDR3 protein. The repertoire holds 1.5 million to 1.8 million distinct CDR3 sequences, with approximately 39% as singletons. Trimming pared 3 bases from V and 3 bases from J, leaving 15 bases between. Per the germline V gene, CDR1 is MNHEY and CDR2 is SMNVEV (reference sequence). The CDR3 has 15 amino acids.

Specimen: blood. The rearrangement links TRBV27 to TRBJ2-7; D uncertain. The receptor comes from a woman aged 18-29 years in good health. The CDR3 region is CASSLSPHEYYEQYF. CDR3 sequence (DNA): TGTGCCAGCAGTTTGAGCCCACACGAGTACTACGAGCAGTACTTC.